In its sample, the clone carrying this T cell receptor beta chain was seen a few times. Its cognate antigen is unknown. A second PCR, run for about 7 to 11 cycles, used a sample-barcoded 5' primer plus a J-beta primer mix. TCRdb used MiXCR to reprocess the 5' RACE reads, holding one entry per CDR3 protein. The sample lists approximately 780,000 distinct CDR3 sequences; around 24% were seen once. This CDR3 spans 16 amino acids. In germline, CDR1 is SEHNR, CDR2 FQNEAQ (reference sequence). V was pared by 5 bases and J by 3 bases, with 9 bases of the junction left unmatched. This sample was taken from a study of blood T cells in healthy people across ages. Study summary: With template switching, about one barcoded beta molecule was captured per two T cells.

Study results and caveats: Per-million-T-cell TCR beta diversity fell roughly linearly with age.

The same data also contributed to another study, on T cells of mothers and their children. That investigation notes: Microchimeric T cell clones that persisted were not detected.

The chain links TRBV7-9 to TRBJ2-4, with 8 bases aligning to TRBD2. The sequenced sample consisted of blood. The TCR sequence derives from a boy aged 5-17 years in good health. DNA for the CDR3: TGTGCCAGCAGCCCCCCGGGAGGGTATGGCAAAAACATTCAGTACTTC. Amino acids: CASSPPGGYGKNIQYF.